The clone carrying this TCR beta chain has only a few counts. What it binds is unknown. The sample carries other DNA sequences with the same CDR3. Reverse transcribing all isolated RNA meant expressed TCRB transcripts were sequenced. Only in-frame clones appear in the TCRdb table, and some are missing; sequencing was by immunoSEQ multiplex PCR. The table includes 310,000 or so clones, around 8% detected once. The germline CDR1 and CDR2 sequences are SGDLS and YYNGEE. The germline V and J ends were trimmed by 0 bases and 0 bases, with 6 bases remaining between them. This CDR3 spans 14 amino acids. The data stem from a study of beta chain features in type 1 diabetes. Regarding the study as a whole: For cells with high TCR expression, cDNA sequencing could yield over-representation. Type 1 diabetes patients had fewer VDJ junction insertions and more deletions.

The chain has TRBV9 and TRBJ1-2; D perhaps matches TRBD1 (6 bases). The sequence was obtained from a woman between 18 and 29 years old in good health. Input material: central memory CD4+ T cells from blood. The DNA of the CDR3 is TGTGCCAGCAGCGTAGGGACAGCTAACTATGGCTACACCTTC. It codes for CASSVGTANYGYTF.